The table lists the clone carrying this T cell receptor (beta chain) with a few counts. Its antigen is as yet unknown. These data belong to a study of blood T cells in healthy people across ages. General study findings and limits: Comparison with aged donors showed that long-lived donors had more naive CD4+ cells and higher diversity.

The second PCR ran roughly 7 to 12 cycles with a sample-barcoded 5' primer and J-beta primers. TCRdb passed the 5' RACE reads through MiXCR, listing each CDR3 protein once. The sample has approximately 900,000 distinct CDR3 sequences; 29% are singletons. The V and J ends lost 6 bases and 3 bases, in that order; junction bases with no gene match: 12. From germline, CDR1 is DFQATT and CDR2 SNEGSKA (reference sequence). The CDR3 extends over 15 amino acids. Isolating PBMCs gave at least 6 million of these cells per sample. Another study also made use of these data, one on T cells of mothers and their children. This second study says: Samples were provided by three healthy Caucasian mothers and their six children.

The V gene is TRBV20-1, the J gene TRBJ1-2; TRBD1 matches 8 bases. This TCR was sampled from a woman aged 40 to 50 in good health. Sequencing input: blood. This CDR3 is CSASRDRWRDYGYTF. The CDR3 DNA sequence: TGCAGTGCCAGCCGGGACAGGTGGCGTGACTATGGCTACACCTTC.